The 16 T cell receptor beta chains listed next were all sequenced from one sample in a study of T cell clonality in common variable immunodeficiency. Repertoires were generated with immunoSEQ multiplex PCR, while TCRdb's copy carries only in-frame clones and drops some. The sample holds around 45,000 clones, and no clone turns up only once. The sequenced sample consisted of peripheral blood mononuclear cells. Source of these receptors: a person aged 18-70 years in good health.

Many counts were recorded for this clone. The CDR3 end falls 3 residues outside the read, so it is completed with the germline J gene. The J gene is TRBJ1-6, the V gene TRBV30; 8 bases agree with TRBD1. The CDR3 is 15 residues long. Germline CDR1 is GTSNPN and CDR2 is SVGIG (reference sequence). The ends lost 1 base at V and 6 bases at J; junction bases unmatched: 5. This CDR3 is CAWSGIRGPNSPLHF. CDR3 bases read: TGTGCCTGGAGTGGGATCAGGGGGCCTAATTCACCC.

This clone was seen repeatedly, ten times or more. The read gets to within 3 residues of the CDR3 end, and the germline J gene fills in the rest. The chain couples TRBV14 to TRBJ2-1; TRBD2 agrees at 12 bases. The CDR3 consists of 19 residues. Germline lookup yields CDR1 SGHDN and CDR2 FVKESK. V was pared by 4 bases and J by 4 bases, with 14 bases of the junction left unmatched. CDR3 DNA, as far as it was read: TGTGCCAGCAGCCCCGGCGCCGCTAGCGGGGGGGTGAGGTACAATGAG. Encoded protein: CASSPGAASGGVRYNE. The entire CDR3 protein reads CASSPGAASGGVRYNEQFF. Together with reference TRBV14 and TRBJ2-1, the CDR3 gives the full variable domain: EAGVTQFPSHSVIEKGQTVTLRCDPISGHDNLYWYRRVMGKEIKFLLHFVKESKQDESGMPNNRFLAERTGGTYSTLKVQPAELEDSGVYFCASSPGAASGGVRYNEQFFGPGTRLTVL.

This clone was counted at least ten times. The CDR3 loop reads CASSVVGGEQFF. The CDR3 DNA, read in part, is TGTGCCAGCAGCGTGGTCGGGGGTGAG. The chain has TRBV9 and TRBJ2-1; a possible D gene is TRBD2 (6 bases). The read ends 3 residues early relative to the CDR3; the germline J gene fills the gap. The CDR3 loop spans 12 amino acids. Germline CDR1 SGDLS, CDR2 YYNGEE. V lost 2 bases to trimming and J lost 9 bases, with 9 bases between them.

This clone has a count of ten or more. The CDR3 end is not reached by the read, which stops 3 residues before it; the germline J gene fills it in. The chain has TRBV16 and TRBJ1-1; no reliable D call. V shed 4 bases and J shed 1 base, with 19 bases lying between them. The CDR3 extends over 17 amino acids. CDR1 is KGHSY and CDR2 is FQNENV in the germline V gene. The CDR3 sequence is CASSRSTGASGNTEAFF. CDR3 DNA (partial): TGTGCCAGCAGCCGATCGACTGGCGCGAGTGGGAACACTGAA.

In this sample, this clone turned up many times. Read data end 3 residues before the CDR3 end; the end is taken from the germline J gene. The chain recombines TRBV2 with TRBJ2-1; 7 bases fit TRBD1. J was trimmed by 4 bases and V by 7 bases; bases with no gene match: 10. Germline V gene sequence: CDR1 SNHLY, CDR2 FYNNEI. The CDR3 sequence is 15 residues long. CDR3 sequence: CASKPPGTAYNEQFF. The covered CDR3 bases are TGTGCCAGCAAGCCCCCCGGGACAGCTTACAATGAG.

This clone was recorded many times. The read ends 3 residues shy of where the CDR3 ends; the end is completed using the germline J gene. V gene TRBV5-4 combines with J gene TRBJ1-1, with a weak D call TRBD1 (6 bases). V dropped 0 bases and J dropped 5 bases, with 11 bases sitting between them. Germline CDR1 and CDR2: SGHNT and YYREEE (reference sequence). This CDR3 spans 14 amino acids. Incomplete CDR3 DNA: TGTGCCAGCAGCTTGGGGGGCCAGGGGACTGAA. This codes for CASSLGGQGTE. The CDR3, in full, reads CASSLGGQGTEAFF.

This clone was picked up many times. The read comes to an end 3 residues before the CDR3 does, leaving the germline J gene to fill in the end. The rearrangement links TRBV7-2 to TRBJ1-1; TRBD1 matches 9 bases. CDR3 length equals 14 residues. With 4 bases clipped from V and 5 bases from J, the junction kept 5 bases outside the gene matches. Germline loops: CDR1 SGHTA, CDR2 FQGNSA. The covered CDR3 bases are TGTGCCAGCAGCTCACAGGGGGCGAATACTGAA. This gives the protein CASSSQGANTE. The whole CDR3 protein reads CASSSQGANTEAFF.

This clone was counted many times. The read halts 3 residues ahead of the CDR3 end, with the missing end drawn from the germline J gene. The rearrangement joins TRBV12-5 to TRBJ1-1, with a tentative D call TRBD1 (5 bases). Germline V lookup: CDR1 LGHNT, CDR2 FRNRAP. V shed 0 bases and J shed 2 bases, with 16 bases lying between them. This CDR3 is 17 amino acids long. The sequenced CDR3 bases are TGTGCTAGTGGTTTGGTCTCCTCAGGGCTCCGTAACACTGAA. Translated, it gives CASGLVSSGLRNTE. The full CDR3 protein reads CASGLVSSGLRNTEAFF.

This clone came up many times. The CDR3 extends 3 residues past the end of the read, so its final part is completed from the germline J gene. The J gene is TRBJ1-1, the V gene TRBV10-3, with 7 bases identical to TRBD1. The CDR3 runs 13 residues. The germline CDR1 and CDR2 sequences are ENHRY and SYGVKD. Trimming cost V 10 bases and J 0 bases; bases outside gene matches: 5. The CDR3 region is CATATGLNTEAFF. CDR3 DNA (partial): TGTGCCACCGCGACAGGGTTGAACACTGAA.

In this sample, this clone turned up many times. The CDR3 is cut off 3 residues early in the read; its end comes from the germline J gene. The chain is built from TRBV6-2 or TRBV6-3 and TRBJ2-1, with D perhaps TRBD1 or TRBD2 (5 bases each). V shed 8 bases and J shed 7 bases, with 12 bases lying between them. The CDR3 extends over 12 amino acids. CDR1 and CDR2 (germline): MNHEY, SVGEGT. The CDR3 bases that were read are TGTGCCAGCTACCAGGGAGCAAATGAG. Translating gives CASYQGANE. The full CDR3 is CASYQGANEQFF.

This clone occurred many times. The CDR3 is cut off 3 residues early in the read; its end comes from the germline J gene. The chain joins TRBV5-1 to TRBJ2-1, with TRBD2 identical over 10 bases. Germline assignment: CDR1 SGHRS and CDR2 YFSETQ. The CDR3 totals 14 residues. V shed 1 base and J 8 bases; nucleotides not matched to a gene: 3. This chain's CDR3 is CASSLNLAGDEQFF. The sequenced part of the CDR3 DNA is TGCGCCAGCAGCTTGAATCTAGCGGGAGATGAG.

This clone was recorded at least ten times. Incomplete CDR3 DNA: TGTGCCAGCAGCTCTATGGGGACAGTGGGAGATGAG. Amino acid sequence: CASSSMGTVGDE. The CDR3 as a whole reads CASSSMGTVGDEQFF. This chain uses TRBV7-2 with TRBJ2-1; 7 bases fit TRBD1. The read terminates 3 residues ahead of where the CDR3 ends, so the germline J gene completes it. This CDR3 comprises 15 residues. Germline lookup yields CDR1 SGHTA and CDR2 FQGNSA. J was trimmed by 8 bases and V by 4 bases; bases with no gene match: 11.

This clone came up many times. The read is 3 residues too short to cover the CDR3 end, so that end is filled in from the germline J gene. The rearrangement links TRBV6-4 to TRBJ1-1; tentatively, D is TRBD1 (5 bases). V was trimmed by 6 bases and J by 6 bases, leaving 14 bases between them. Germline assignment: CDR1 MRHNA and CDR2 SNTAGT. The CDR3 has 13 amino acids. The CDR3 bases that were read are TGTGCCAGCAGCCGAGCCAGAGGGGCTGAA. Translating it yields CASSRARGAE. The whole CDR3 sequence reads CASSRARGAEAFF.

This clone was seen repeatedly, ten times or more. The sequence runs out 3 residues before the end of the CDR3; the remainder is reconstructed from the germline J gene. The genes are TRBV2 and TRBJ1-2, with TRBD1 matching over 8 bases. In germline, CDR1 is SNHLY, CDR2 FYNNEI. The CDR3 loop spans 15 amino acids. The V gene end was trimmed by 6 bases and the J gene end by 0 bases; junction bases not matched to a gene: 6. This chain's CDR3 is CASRPGQGPNYGYTF. The sequenced part of the CDR3 DNA is TGTGCCAGCAGACCCGGACAGGGCCCTAACTATGGC.

Many counts were recorded for this clone. The CDR3 extends 3 residues past the end of the read, so its final part is completed from the germline J gene. The chain employs TRBV4-2 and TRBJ2-7, with 8 bases that match TRBD1. The CDR3 contains 16 residues. Germline values: CDR1 LGHNA, CDR2 YNFKEQ. Trimming took 3 bases from V and 1 from J; bases not matched to a gene: 8. CDR3 sequence: CASSQSTGGRSYEQYF. CDR3 DNA, as far as it was read: TGTGCCAGCAGCCAGTCAACAGGGGGAAGGTCCTACGAG.

The table lists this clone with many counts. The read comes to an end 3 residues before the CDR3 does, leaving the germline J gene to fill in the end. The gene calls are TRBV7-9 and TRBJ2-7; weak D call: TRBD1 (6 bases). Trimming cost V 3 bases and J 4 bases, with 13 bases left between them. The CDR3 is 14 amino acids. Germline V gene sequence: CDR1 SEHNR, CDR2 FQNEAQ (reference sequence). The part of the CDR3 DNA that was read is TGTGCCAGCAGCTTCCCCCAGGGGTCTTACGAG. It encodes CASSFPQGSYE. The complete CDR3 sequence is CASSFPQGSYEQYF.